This T cell receptor beta chain stems from a study of blood T cell repertoires in COVID-19. Whole-study context: Acute and convalescent COVID-19 specimens originated in the United States, Italy and Spain. PBMCs, B-cell-depleted T cells, or T cells were the source of the cDNA or gDNA that made up the material.

The junction had 9 bases not matched to a gene; V was cut back by 2 bases and J by 0 bases. This CDR3 comprises 18 residues. The germline V gene encodes CDR1 LGHNA and CDR2 YNFKEQ. Assay: immunoSEQ multiplex PCR; the TCRdb copy retains only in-frame clones and omits some. The profile covers about 70,000 clones, with around 83% appearing a single time and 8.5% to 10% taken by the ten largest. The sequence was collected from a woman over 75 with acute or convalescent COVID-19. The V call is TRBV4-2, the J call TRBJ2-1; TRBD2 agrees at 8 bases. The source material was peripheral blood. The CDR3 bases are TGTGCCAGCAGCCAATCGGAAGGCGGGGGGAGCTCCTACAATGAGCAGTTCTTC. As protein: CASSQSEGGGSSYNEQFF.